The sequence of this TCR beta chain was determined in a study of T-cell reconstitution after alpha-beta-depleted transplantation in children. Overall study findings and caveats: The study traced high day-60 TCRbeta diversity in some patients to surviving recipient T cells and thymic progenitors. After one year, T-cell counts and TCRbeta diversity mostly came from new T cells. Reported findings indicate that, about two months after transplant, alpha-beta T cells came from several hundred expanded clones, which were derived from non-depleted graft cells.

The CDR3 is made up of 14 amino acids. From germline, CDR1 is DFQATT and CDR2 SNEGSKA (reference sequence). Trimming removed 4 bases at V and 6 bases at J, with 15 bases between. To note about this clonotype: The antigen remains unidentified.

As it was prepared, the TCRbeta library received unique molecular identifiers. MiXCR was run by TCRdb on the PCR reads, yielding one entry per CDR3 protein. Of 200,000 to 250,000 distinct CDR3 sequences detected, under 13% appear once; the ten largest clones hold roughly 28%. The sequence was obtained from a child in the first two years of life with acute myeloid leukemia, due to receive a stem cell transplant. The chain has TRBV20-1 and TRBJ1-4; a possible D gene is TRBD1 (5 bases). Source: PBMCs, taken before TCRalphabeta/CD19-depleted stem cell transplant. The CDR3 protein is CSATDWGSYEKLFF. The DNA for the CDR3 is TGCAGTGCTACCGACTGGGGGTCATATGAAAAACTGTTTTTT.